Each of the 20 T cell receptor beta chains below was sequenced from the same sample in a study of T cells in Graves' hyperthyroidism and ophthalmopathy. Researchers amplified the TCR beta CDR3 regions from RNA transcripts. First-round RT-PCR of the TCR CDR3 relied on the HTBI primer set. One entry per CDR3 protein results from TCRdb running MiXCR on the multiplex PCR reads. The repertoire consists of 300,000 to 500,000 distinct CDR3 sequences, with under 15% occurring once and the leading ten covering about 31%. The sequenced sample consisted of blood. These TCRs come from a woman in her 30s with Graves' hyperthyroidism.

This clonotype occurred a few times. The V and J genes are TRBV6-1 and TRBJ1-2; the match to TRBD1 covers 12 bases. V trimming: 2 bases; J trimming: 3 bases; junction bases outside the gene matches: 10. This CDR3 has 18 residues. Germline lookup yields CDR1 MNHNS and CDR2 SASEGT. DNA for the CDR3: TGTGCCAGCAGTGAAACCCGGGACAGGGGGCGGTCCGACTATGGCTACACCTTC. As protein: CASSETRDRGRSDYGYTF.

This clonotype was detected many times. The chain links TRBV28 to TRBJ2-7; D might be TRBD1 (5 bases). CDR1 and CDR2 from the germline V gene are MDHEN and SYDVKM. V lost 3 bases and J lost 4, with 13 bases in between. This CDR3 has 14 residues. CDR3 sequence reads: CASSLQQGGYEQYF. DNA for the CDR3: TGTGCCAGCAGTTTGCAGCAGGGTGGGTACGAGCAGTACTTC.

The V and J genes are TRBV5-1 and TRBJ2-2; D might be TRBD1 (6 bases). The CDR3 contains 13 residues. Germline values: CDR1 SGHRS, CDR2 YFSETQ. V was shortened by 3 bases and J by 6 bases, with 9 bases between the two germline ends. CDR3 DNA sequence: TGCGCCAGCAGCTCACAGGGAGCCGGGGAGCTGTTTTTT. This codes for CASSSQGAGELFF.

This clonotype was seen a handful of times. This rearrangement joins TRBV6-1 to TRBJ1-1, with D maybe TRBD1 (5 bases). V lost 5 bases and J 4 bases, leaving 14 bases between the germline ends. The CDR3 sequence is 14 residues long. Germline V lookup: CDR1 MNHNS, CDR2 SASEGT. The CDR3 nucleotides read TGTGCCAGCAGTTCGTCCAGGGTAATCACTGAAGCTTTCTTT. This gives the protein CASSSSRVITEAFF.

This clonotype occurred many times. V is TRBV29-1 and J is TRBJ2-3; TRBD1 matches at 9 bases. In germline, CDR1 is SQVTM, CDR2 ANQGSEA. V shed 0 bases, J shed 4 bases, and the junction held 8 bases outside the gene matches. The CDR3 totals 16 residues. The CDR3 region has the DNA TGCAGCGTTGAAGAGCTACAGGGGGCTTCCGCAGATACGCAGTATTTT. This translates into CSVEELQGASADTQYF.

This rearrangement joins TRBV20-1 to TRBJ2-7, with D possibly TRBD1 on 6 matching bases. The CDR3 length is 15 residues. Between the trimmed V and J ends, which lost 3 bases and 3 bases, there was a span of 18 bases. CDR1 is DFQATT and CDR2 is SNEGSKA in the germline V gene (reference sequence). CDR3 loop: CSAREHGQPIYEQYF. CDR3 DNA: TGCAGTGCTAGGGAACATGGACAGCCCATCTACGAGCAGTACTTC.

This clonotype came up a few times. The rearrangement joins TRBV7-2 to TRBJ2-7, with 10 bases fitting TRBD2. Germline values: CDR1 SGHTA, CDR2 FQGNSA. Losses at the gene ends were 4 bases for V and 5 bases for J; bases not matched to a gene: 8. The CDR3 contains 15 residues. CDR3 sequence (DNA): TGTGCCAGCAGCTCCCCTAGCGGGAGTCTCCACGAGCAGTACTTC. It is translated as CASSSPSGSLHEQYF.

This clonotype occurred many times. The chain is built from TRBV20-1 and TRBJ1-5; D perhaps matches TRBD1 (5 bases). Per germline, CDR1 DFQATT and CDR2 SNEGSKA (reference sequence). Trimming removed 0 bases at V and 5 bases at J, with 11 bases between. The CDR3 consists of 14 residues. Here the CDR3 reads CSARDGTQDQPQHF. For the CDR3, the DNA is TGCAGTGCTAGAGATGGGACTCAAGATCAGCCCCAGCATTTT.

The chain couples TRBV19 to TRBJ2-1, with D uncertain. Looked up from germline, CDR1 is LNHDA and CDR2 is SQIVND (reference sequence). With 7 bases removed from V and 7 bases from J, the gap between germline ends came to 23 bases. This CDR3 contains 16 residues. The CDR3 DNA is TGTGCCAGTACACCTTCAGAGAGATTTTTCAGGAATGAGCAGTTCTTC. It is translated as CASTPSERFFRNEQFF.

V gene TRBV10-3 combines with J gene TRBJ2-2; possibly TRBD1 for D (5 bases). The CDR3 extends over 15 amino acids. Trimming stripped 2 bases from V and 3 bases from J, with 10 bases between. The V gene's germline CDR1 is ENHRY and CDR2 SYGVKD. The CDR3 DNA is TGTGCCATCAGTGAGGCAGGGATTTACACCGGGGAGCTGTTTTTT. The encoded protein is CAISEAGIYTGELFF.

In this sample, this clonotype turned up many times. The V and J genes are TRBV7-2 and TRBJ1-5, with a tentative D call TRBD1 (6 bases). The V end lost 2 bases, the J end lost 6 bases, and 14 bases lay between the germline ends. Germline V gene lookup returns CDR1 SGHTA and CDR2 FQGNSA. This CDR3 has 15 residues. CDR3 region: CASSLSPQGGQPQHF. CDR3 DNA: TGTGCCAGCAGCTTATCGCCACAGGGAGGTCAGCCCCAGCATTTT.

The V gene is TRBV19, the J gene TRBJ2-3, with 8 positions matching TRBD2. Per germline, CDR1 LNHDA and CDR2 SQIVND (reference sequence). V was pared by 9 bases and J by 2 bases, with 7 bases of the junction left unmatched. The CDR3 consists of 14 residues. The CDR3 DNA is TGTGCCAGCCAGACTAGCGAGCTCACAGATACGCAGTATTTT. It specifies CASQTSELTDTQYF.

This clonotype was seen more than once but under ten times. The chain recombines TRBV19 with TRBJ2-7; 9 positions agree with TRBD1. V gave up 11 bases and J gave up 3 bases; unmatched junction bases: 5. CDR3 size: 12 residues. Germline V gene lookup returns CDR1 LNHDA and CDR2 SQIVND (reference sequence). This chain's CDR3 is CAVGQGYYEQYF. DNA for the CDR3: TGTGCCGTTGGACAGGGGTACTACGAGCAGTACTTC.

Many counts were recorded for this clonotype. The rearrangement uses TRBV6-1 and TRBJ1-2; a weak D match, TRBD1 (5 bases). CDR1 is MNHNS, CDR2 SASEGT, per germline. Trimming took 6 bases from V and 3 from J, leaving 14 bases between them. CDR3 size: 14 residues. The DNA for the CDR3 is TGTGCCAGCAGGCGGCGGACACCGGACTATGGCTACACCTTC. Its protein product is CASRRRTPDYGYTF.

The gene calls are TRBV25-1 and TRBJ2-2; 8 bases are shared with TRBD2. Germline V gene sequence: CDR1 MGHDK, CDR2 SYGVNS. Trimming at V came to 3 bases and at J to 0 bases, leaving 0 bases not matched to a gene. There are 15 residues in the CDR3. The CDR3: CASSETSANTGELFF. As DNA, the CDR3 is TGTGCCAGCAGTGAGACTAGCGCGAACACCGGGGAGCTGTTTTTT.

This chain uses TRBV5-5 with TRBJ2-2, with D uncertain. Germline values: CDR1 SGHKS, CDR2 YYEKEE (reference sequence). The CDR3 is 13 residues long. Deletions cut 0 bases from V and 6 bases from J, with 6 bases between. The CDR3 loop is CASSLATPGELFF. The CDR3, as DNA: TGTGCCAGCAGCTTGGCCACGCCCGGGGAGCTGTTTTTT.

The CDR3 spells CASSFGTGYTGELFF. CDR3 nucleotide sequence: TGTGCCAGCAGTTTTGGGACAGGGTACACCGGGGAGCTGTTTTTT. The rearrangement joins TRBV27 to TRBJ2-2; 9 nucleotides line up with TRBD1. J gave up 3 bases and V 3 bases, and 2 bases lay outside the gene matches. CDR3 length equals 15 residues. CDR1 and CDR2 from the germline V gene are MNHEY and SMNVEV (reference sequence).

In its sample, this clonotype was seen many times. This chain joins TRBV12-5 and TRBJ2-1; 8 nucleotides agree with TRBD2. The CDR3 extends over 16 amino acids. Germline V gene data show CDR1 as LGHNT and CDR2 as FRNRAP. Trimming at V came to 4 bases and at J to 4 bases, leaving 9 bases not matched to a gene. The CDR3 is CASGSKRESGYNEQFF. As DNA, the CDR3 is TGTGCTAGTGGTTCAAAGCGGGAGTCGGGTTACAATGAGCAGTTCTTC.

This chain joins TRBV20-1 and TRBJ2-3; D ambiguous. Trimming took 8 bases from V and 6 from J, leaving 18 bases between them. Germline V CDR1 and CDR2: DFQATT, SNEGSKA (reference sequence). The CDR3 runs 13 residues. This CDR3 reads CSPKSTARDTQYF. The CDR3 DNA is TGCAGTCCGAAATCTACGGCGAGGGATACGCAGTATTTT.

This clonotype was counted many times. The rearrangement joins TRBV5-1 to TRBJ2-3; D possibly corresponds to TRBD2 (6 bases). In germline, CDR1 is SGHRS, CDR2 YFSETQ. Trimming cost V 0 bases and J 2 bases, with 7 bases left between them. The CDR3 has 14 amino acids. The CDR3 DNA reads TGCGCCAGCAGCTTGGGCGGGAACACAGATACGCAGTATTTT. Translating gives CASSLGGNTDTQYF.